This T cell receptor beta chain was retrieved from a study of brain T cells in children with intractable seizures. General study findings and limits: Clones missing pre-surgery may reflect undersampling of that blood sample.

In this sample, this clone turned up once. What it binds is not known. Only in-frame clones appear in the TCRdb table, and some are missing; sequencing was by immunoSEQ multiplex PCR. The table has about 340,000 clones, more than 85% seen once. Germline V gene lookup returns CDR1 MNHEY and CDR2 SMNVEV (reference sequence). The CDR3 loop spans 14 amino acids. V was pared by 6 bases and J by 4 bases, with 15 bases between. As to time point: blood from clinic visit 5 months post-surgery; TSC patient then seizure free. Surgery cases with the highest brain T cell transcript signatures were chosen for sequencing. At least one anti-epileptic drug was given before surgery.

V and J are TRBV27 and TRBJ1-2, with D hard to call. The receptor was isolated from a boy younger than two with tuberous sclerosis and intractable seizures. The material was peripheral blood, obtained 4 to 6 months after surgery. CDR3 coding DNA: TGTGCCAGCAGCACAACTTTCACGTCCTATGGCTACACCTTC. This encodes CASSTTFTSYGYTF.